This T cell receptor beta chain was sequenced during a study of blood T cell repertoires in COVID-19 (dated by TCRdb to the early 2020s). At the level of the whole study: Samples from collaborators originated in the United States, Italy and Spain and spanned both the acute and convalescent phases of COVID-19. The repertoires were released in a freely available public database meant as a resource for research on the immune response to SARS-CoV-2. The samples were drawn from the first 160 participants of the ongoing ImmuneRACE study and from over a thousand subjects provided by 6 global collaborators. The dataset comprised deeply sampled blood TCRbeta repertoires from subjects exposed to, actively infected with, or recovered from COVID-19. Sample metadata almost always included a de-identified subject ID, COVID-19 status, age in years and sex. The prospective study material was composed of cDNA or gDNA derived from T cells, B-cell-depleted T cells, or PBMCs. Where available, HLA class I and class II types were obtained from metadata supplied by the sample provider rather than from assay-based typing. The paper's findings and limits, for the study overall: How much clinical and demographic metadata was included differed by source and by participant, and the metadata was provided uncurated.

Whole blood was collected in K2EDTA tubes by collaborating institutions according to the institutions' own protocols. Collaborator samples were shipped for TCRbeta analysis as frozen whole blood, isolated PBMCs, or DNA extracted from either sample type. From its cysteine to its phenylalanine, the CDR3 spans 19 amino acids. The kept DNA is CDR3 alone, 57 bases in frame from the first base. At the junction V is shortened by 4 bases and J by 3 bases; bases outside the gene matches: 10. The germline V gene yields SGHVS for CDR1 and FQNEAQ for CDR2. TCRbeta CDR3 regions were amplified from genomic DNA by means of the immunoSEQ Assay, a bias-controlled multiplex PCR. Turning to the authors' computational methods: The number of nucleated cells in each sample was estimated from the amplification of reference gene primers within the assay. To quantify the absolute abundance of each unique TCRbeta CDR3 rearrangement, sequence reads were collapsed and filtered. For each sample, productive Simpson clonality was calculated as the square root of Simpson's diversity index over productive rearrangements. Entries here come from immuneACCESS through TCRdb and include only in-frame sequences with V and J called. Some clones fail to appear in such tables; in the studies checked, an unresolved V gene covers under half of the shortfall, and the cause of the remainder is unknown. The D gene and trimming were derived from the DNA, and the V and J assignments and clone size from that table. Here the sample has over 400,000 clones; over 75% occur a single time. The ten largest clones take up approximately 2.9% of the sample.

On this clone itself: What antigen it recognizes has not been identified. Base-call qualities are not available, and no considerably larger clone is one nucleotide away.

Sample: peripheral blood. The rearranged segments are TRBV7-8 and TRBJ2-2; 14 bases in the middle match TRBD2. The receptor comes from a human donor in a cohort sampled during active COVID-19. Read as DNA, the sequence is TGTGCCAGCAGCTCTTCCGGGACTAGCGGGAGTCTACACACCGGGGAGCTGTTTTTT. Its coded protein is CASSSSGTSGSLHTGELFF.